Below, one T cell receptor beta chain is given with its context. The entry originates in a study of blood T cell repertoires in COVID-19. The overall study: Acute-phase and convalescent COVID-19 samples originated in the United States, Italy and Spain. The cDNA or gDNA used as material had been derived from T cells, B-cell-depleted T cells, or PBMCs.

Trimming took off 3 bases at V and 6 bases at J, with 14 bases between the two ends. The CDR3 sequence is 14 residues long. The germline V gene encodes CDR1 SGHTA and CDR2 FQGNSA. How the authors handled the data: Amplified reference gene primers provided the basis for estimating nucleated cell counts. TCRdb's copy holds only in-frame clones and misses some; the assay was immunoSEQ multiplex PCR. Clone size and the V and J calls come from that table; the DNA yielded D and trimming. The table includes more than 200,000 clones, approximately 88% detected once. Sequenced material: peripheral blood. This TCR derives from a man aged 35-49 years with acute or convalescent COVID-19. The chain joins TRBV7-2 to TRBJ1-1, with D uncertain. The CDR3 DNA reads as TGTGCCAGCAGCTTGGGCAGGAGGAGCCCTGAAGCTTTCTTT. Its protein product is CASSLGRRSPEAFF.